The T cell receptor (beta chain) described here comes from a study of T cell clonotyping in hematopoietic cell transplantation. Notes on the study in general: Pathologically expanded recipient clonotypes increased progressively from day 30 to day 180 as diversity fell. Higher Inverse Simpson Index values in graft donor and pretransplant recipient predicted broader posttransplant TCR diversity.

Generated by immunoSEQ multiplex PCR, the TCRdb table keeps only in-frame clones and is missing some. The sample has 14,000 or so clones; 95% to 98% are singletons. This clone was seen a single time. What it binds is not known. The germline gives CDR1 LNHDA, CDR2 SQIVND (reference sequence). The length of the CDR3 is 15 residues. J gave up 2 bases and V 6 bases, and 7 bases lay outside the gene matches. The source is a female patient in her 50s who had an allogeneic stem cell transplant from an unrelated donor, so T cells may come from the graft donor. Some clones in this sample may be carry-over from other donors' samples. The V call is TRBV19, the J call TRBJ1-5, with 7 bases that match TRBD1. The sample here was peripheral blood mononuclear cells, taken 30 days after allogeneic stem cell transplant. The CDR3 bases are TGTGCCAGTAGGTCGACAGGGCGAGGCAATCAGCCCCAGCATTTT. Its translation: CASRSTGRGNQPQHF.